Below are 30 T cell receptor beta chains sequenced from a single sample in a study of T cells in Graves' hyperthyroidism and ophthalmopathy. RNA transcripts yielded amplified TCR beta CDR3 regions. The study used the HTBI primer set for a first-round RT-PCR of the TCR CDR3. TCRdb redid the calling of the multiplex PCR reads with MiXCR, one entry per CDR3 protein. The sample holds approximately 600,000 distinct CDR3 sequences; around 20% are singletons and the top ten take about 34%. The sample consisted of blood. The receptors were gathered from a man aged 30-40 years with Graves' ophthalmopathy.

This sequence joins TRBV19 and TRBJ2-1, with D unresolved. The V gene's germline CDR1 is LNHDA and CDR2 SQIVND (reference sequence). Trimming pared 3 bases from V and 4 bases from J, leaving 7 bases between. The CDR3 has 13 residues. The CDR3 region has the DNA TGTGCCAGTAGTATCCTTGGGTACAATGAGCAGTTCTTC. Protein: CASSILGYNEQFF.

V is TRBV5-1 and J is TRBJ1-3, with a weak D call TRBD1 (5 bases). The V end was cut by 0 bases, the J end by 3 bases, with 10 bases between. CDR1 and CDR2 (germline): SGHRS, YFSETQ. This CDR3 is 15 amino acids long. The CDR3 sequence is CASSLEWGIGNTIYF. CDR3 DNA sequence: TGCGCCAGCAGCTTGGAATGGGGCATTGGAAACACCATATATTTT.

V and J are TRBV7-3 and TRBJ2-3, with D perhaps matching TRBD1 or TRBD2 (6 bases each). With 5 bases removed from V and 9 bases from J, the gap between germline ends came to 15 bases. Germline V gene data show CDR1 as SGHTA and CDR2 as FQGTGA. The CDR3 spans 13 residues. CDR3 sequence: CASSPNWGATQYF. CDR3 DNA sequence: TGTGCCAGCAGCCCCAACTGGGGGGCGACGCAGTATTTT.

Only a few counts were recorded for this clonotype. The chain employs TRBV10-3 and TRBJ2-1; 9 bases line up with TRBD1. With V trimmed by 1 base and J by 7 bases, 5 bases remained unmatched. Germline CDR1 ENHRY, CDR2 SYGVKD. The CDR3 loop spans 15 amino acids. As DNA, the CDR3 is TGTGCCATCAGTGAGTTTAGGGACAGGGTTAATGAGCAGTTCTTC. The encoded protein is CAISEFRDRVNEQFF.

This chain joins TRBV20-1 and TRBJ2-5; 9 nucleotides align to TRBD2. The ends lost 5 bases at V and 5 bases at J; junction bases unmatched: 6. Germline V gene lookup returns CDR1 DFQATT and CDR2 SNEGSKA (reference sequence). The CDR3 contains 13 residues. Here the CDR3 reads CSAATSGPETQYF. The CDR3 nucleotides are TGCAGTGCTGCAACTAGCGGGCCGGAGACCCAGTACTTC.

The chain is built from TRBV12-3 or TRBV12-4 and TRBJ2-3, with a possible D match to TRBD2 (6 bases). V lost 1 base to trimming and J lost 12 bases, with 14 bases between them. The CDR3 covers 13 residues. CDR3: CASSLEASERQYF. In DNA form, the CDR3 reads TGTGCCAGCAGTTTAGAGGCTAGCGAGCGTCAGTATTTT.

This clonotype was seen many times. This chain joins TRBV7-2 and TRBJ2-7; D is perhaps TRBD1 (6 bases). Germline V CDR1 and CDR2: SGHTA, FQGNSA. The ends were cut back, 5 bases at V and 1 base at J, with 15 bases in the middle. The CDR3 contains 15 residues. CDR3 nucleotides: TGTGCCAGCAGCCCAGGGGCGACGACATCCTACGAGCAGTACTTC. It is translated as CASSPGATTSYEQYF.

This clonotype was recorded many times. The genes are TRBV5-1 and TRBJ2-1; possibly TRBD1 for D (6 bases). Germline V gives CDR1 SGHRS, CDR2 YFSETQ. Trimming cost V 0 bases and J 0 bases, with 7 bases left between them. The CDR3 has 15 amino acids. CDR3 protein: CASSLVDSSYNEQFF. In DNA form, the CDR3 reads TGCGCCAGCAGCTTGGTGGACAGCTCCTACAATGAGCAGTTCTTC. The variable domain in full, with the rest retrieved from reference TRBV5-1 and TRBJ2-1, is KAGVTQTPRYLIKTRGQQVTLSCSPISGHRSVSWYQQTPGQGLQFLFEYFSETQRNKGNFPGRFSGRQFSNSRSEMNVSTLELGDSALYLCASSLVDSSYNEQFFGPGTRLTVL.

This clonotype was detected a few times. The chain uses TRBV28 and TRBJ1-5, with 8 bases identical to TRBD1. CDR3 length: 16 amino acids. The germline gives CDR1 MDHEN, CDR2 SYDVKM. The trim removed 7 bases at V and 0 bases at J, leaving 8 bases unmatched. The CDR3 coding sequence is TGTGCCAGCACCGACGCAGGGGGCGGTAGCAATCAGCCCCAGCATTTT. Amino acid sequence: CASTDAGGGSNQPQHF.

In this sample, this clonotype turned up a few times. The chain couples TRBV27 to TRBJ2-5, with a possible D match to TRBD2 (5 bases). Germline V gives CDR1 MNHEY, CDR2 SMNVEV (reference sequence). The CDR3 sequence is 18 residues long. Trimming shortened V by 5 bases and J by 2 bases, and 24 bases separated the two germline ends. This CDR3 reads CASSPLRVSVRVQETQYF. The DNA of the CDR3 is TGTGCCAGCAGTCCCCTAAGGGTTAGCGTCCGGGTACAAGAGACCCAGTACTTC.

The chain links TRBV20-1 to TRBJ1-5; 9 bases agree with TRBD1. The germline CDR1 and CDR2 sequences are DFQATT and SNEGSKA (reference sequence). The CDR3 runs 15 residues. J gave up 2 bases and V 5 bases, and 7 bases lay outside the gene matches. CDR3 sequence reads: CSADRGGYGNQPQHF. Here the CDR3 DNA reads TGCAGTGCTGACAGGGGGGGTTACGGCAATCAGCCCCAGCATTTT.

V is TRBV6-2 or TRBV6-3 and J is TRBJ2-2; 9 nucleotides match TRBD2. This CDR3 contains 21 residues. The V gene's germline CDR1 is MNHEY and CDR2 SVGEGT. V was pared by 0 bases and J by 1 base, with 15 bases of the junction left unmatched. In DNA, the CDR3 is TGTGCCAGCAGTTACTCGACAGGGAAAGGCGGGAGGGACGTGAACACCGGGGAGCTGTTTTTT. Its protein is CASSYSTGKGGRDVNTGELFF.

This clonotype was recorded at least ten times. This sequence joins TRBV12-3 or TRBV12-4 and TRBJ2-2, with no clear D. Trimming cost V 1 base and J 5 bases, with 2 bases left between them. CDR3 size: 12 residues. Here the CDR3 reads CASSLGTGELFF. In DNA form, the CDR3 reads TGTGCCAGCAGTTTAGGGACCGGGGAGCTGTTTTTT.

The sample holds a few counts of this clonotype. The chain is built from TRBV5-5 and TRBJ2-5, with D uncertain. The germline CDR1 and CDR2 sequences are SGHKS and YYEKEE (reference sequence). V was pared by 5 bases and J by 3 bases, with 11 bases between. CDR3 size: 13 residues. Here the CDR3 reads CASRPPGEETQYF. The CDR3 nucleotides read TGTGCCAGCAGGCCTCCAGGAGAAGAGACCCAGTACTTC.

The CDR3 region has the DNA TGCAGTGCTAGAGAGTCGGGGGGAAGCACAGATACGCAGTATTTT. Translated: CSARESGGSTDTQYF. The genes are TRBV20-1 and TRBJ2-3, with TRBD2 identical over 7 bases. After removal of 0 bases from V and 0 bases from J, the junction contained 3 bases not matched to a gene. The CDR3 runs to 15 residues. The germline gives CDR1 DFQATT, CDR2 SNEGSKA (reference sequence).

The chain joins TRBV7-9 to TRBJ2-2; no reliable D call. V was shortened by 2 bases and J by 1 base, with 5 bases between the two germline ends. CDR1 SEHNR and CDR2 FQNEAQ come from the germline V gene (reference sequence). The CDR3 has 14 residues. The CDR3: CASSLTENTGELFF. CDR3 bases: TGTGCCAGCAGCTTAACGGAGAACACCGGGGAGCTGTTTTTT.

This clonotype was counted only a few times. The rearrangement links TRBV5-8 to TRBJ2-7; D might be TRBD2 (5 bases). The CDR3 length is 12 residues. Trimming took off 3 bases at V and 6 bases at J, with 10 bases between the two ends. Germline CDR1 SGHTS, CDR2 YDEGEE. The CDR3 nucleotides read TGTGCCAGCAGCTGGGATGGAGGCGAGCAGTACTTC. As protein: CASSWDGGEQYF.

The chain links TRBV20-1 to TRBJ2-1; 12 bases are a match to TRBD2. Germline V gene data show CDR1 as DFQATT and CDR2 as SNEGSKA (reference sequence). The V segment lost 3 bases and the J segment 9 bases; nucleotides outside the gene matches: 6. CDR3 size: 14 residues. The CDR3 DNA sequence: TGCAGTGCTAGGACTAGCGGGAGAATCGGTGAGCAGTTCTTC. This encodes CSARTSGRIGEQFF.

A few counts support this clonotype. V gene TRBV20-1 combines with J gene TRBJ2-2, with a weak D call TRBD1 (5 bases). Per germline, CDR1 DFQATT and CDR2 SNEGSKA (reference sequence). The CDR3 contains 16 residues. Trimming removed 0 bases at V and 0 bases at J, with 11 bases between. The CDR3 DNA is TGCAGTGCTAGAGATTGGGGCGGAACGAACACCGGGGAGCTGTTTTTT. Residues: CSARDWGGTNTGELFF.

The CDR3 loop is CASSFSPGGHDEQYF. CDR3 bases: TGTGCCAGCAGCTTTTCGCCAGGGGGGCACGACGAGCAGTACTTC. The chain has TRBV7-9 and TRBJ2-7; possible D gene TRBD1, 7 bases. The CDR3 consists of 15 residues. V was cut by 3 bases and J by 5 bases, with 17 bases left in between. Looked up from germline, CDR1 is SEHNR and CDR2 is FQNEAQ (reference sequence).

This clonotype was counted at least ten times. V is TRBV28 and J is TRBJ1-1; no clear D gene. This CDR3 region has 18 residues. Germline loops: CDR1 MDHEN, CDR2 SYDVKM. V shed 3 bases and J shed 0 bases, with 20 bases lying between them. The CDR3 DNA is TGTGCCAGCAGTTTCCCGACCATGACACATAGACTGAACACTGAAGCTTTCTTT. Its protein product is CASSFPTMTHRLNTEAFF. The whole variable domain, filled in from reference TRBV28 and TRBJ1-1, reads DVKVTQSSRYLVKRTGEKVFLECVQDMDHENMFWYRQDPGLGLRLIYFSYDVKMKEKGDIPEGYSVSREKKERFSLILESASTNQTSMYLCASSFPTMTHRLNTEAFFGQGTRLTVV.

This clonotype was observed a handful of times. The gene calls are TRBV27 and TRBJ1-2, with D unresolved. This CDR3 has 12 amino acids. The V gene's germline CDR1 is MNHEY and CDR2 SMNVEV (reference sequence). The V end was cut by 6 bases, the J end by 8 bases, with 13 bases between. This CDR3 reads CASRTGGSGYTF. Here the CDR3 DNA reads TGTGCCAGCAGAACGGGCGGTTCGGGCTACACCTTC.

The chain carries TRBV6-2 or TRBV6-3 and TRBJ2-1, with D tentatively TRBD2 (6 bases). Germline V gives CDR1 MNHEY, CDR2 SVGEGT. V was trimmed by 0 bases and J by 3 bases, leaving 15 bases between them. The CDR3 contains 17 residues. CDR3 sequence: CASSYSWGRSFYNEQFF. In DNA form, the CDR3 reads TGTGCCAGCAGTTACTCTTGGGGGAGGAGTTTCTACAATGAGCAGTTCTTC.

V gene TRBV3-1 combines with J gene TRBJ1-6, with TRBD1 matching over 7 bases. The CDR3 sequence is 14 residues long. Germline V gives CDR1 LGHDT, CDR2 YNNKEL (reference sequence). Germline trimming cut 5 bases from V and 7 bases from J; bases unmatched to any gene: 5. The chain's CDR3 is CASSSQGENSPLHF. The CDR3 bases are TGTGCCAGCAGCTCTCAGGGGGAGAATTCACCCCTCCACTTT.

The chain links TRBV19 to TRBJ2-5; maybe TRBD2 (5 bases). Germline-derived CDR1 and CDR2 are LNHDA and SQIVND (reference sequence). Trimming pared 5 bases from V and 2 bases from J, leaving 15 bases between. There are 15 residues in the CDR3. This chain's CDR3 is CASSPLDGKQETQYF. The DNA of the CDR3 is TGTGCCAGTAGTCCGCTCGACGGGAAACAAGAGACCCAGTACTTC.

There are a few counts of this clonotype. The chain employs TRBV18 and TRBJ1-5, with a possible D match to TRBD1 (6 bases). The V and J ends lost 5 bases and 3 bases respectively, with 8 bases between them. The length of the CDR3 is 13 residues. From germline, CDR1 is KGHSH and CDR2 LQKENI. DNA of the CDR3: TGTGCCAGCTCAAGGACAGCCAATCAGCCCCAGCATTTT. Its protein product is CASSRTANQPQHF.

This clonotype was seen only a few times. This chain uses TRBV6-1 with TRBJ1-3; tentative D call: TRBD1 (5 bases). From germline, CDR1 is MNHNS and CDR2 SASEGT. V was trimmed by 10 bases and J by 0 bases, leaving 16 bases between them. This CDR3 has 15 amino acids. The CDR3 DNA sequence: TGTGCCACACGAGGGGTTAGAAACTCTGGAAACACCATATATTTT. Protein: CATRGVRNSGNTIYF.

The chain combines TRBV4-2 with TRBJ2-1, with TRBD2 matching over 11 bases. This CDR3 comprises 16 residues. Germline CDR1 reads LGHNA; CDR2 reads YNFKEQ. With V trimmed by 0 bases and J by 10 bases, 8 bases remained unmatched. The CDR3 sequence: CASSQDGATSGNEQFF. The CDR3 coding sequence is TGTGCCAGCAGCCAAGATGGGGCGACTAGCGGGAACGAGCAGTTCTTC.

The J gene is TRBJ2-1, the V gene TRBV10-2, with 13 bases matching TRBD2. The germline V gene encodes CDR1 WSHSY and CDR2 SAAADI. The CDR3 extends over 14 amino acids. V gave up 4 bases and J gave up 7 bases; unmatched junction bases: 1. The CDR3 nucleotides are TGCGCCAGCAGTGTACTAGCGGGAGGGAATGAGCAGTTCTTC. It is translated as CASSVLAGGNEQFF.

Details on this clonotype: Just one base apart from a much larger clone, this may be a read error. The chain has TRBV20-1 and TRBJ2-3; maybe TRBD2 (6 bases). The CDR3 totals 14 residues. Germline V gene data show CDR1 as DFQATT and CDR2 as SNEGSKA (reference sequence). The CDR3 nucleotides read TGCAGTGCTAGAGTAGCAACTAGCACAGATACGCAGTCTTTT. Its protein is CSARVATSTDTQSF.